This T cell receptor (beta chain) was recovered during a study of blood T cell repertoires in COVID-19. Profiled with immunoSEQ multiplex PCR; TCRdb holds only in-frame clones, not every one. The profile covers around 140,000 clones, with around 82% appearing a single time and approximately 3.8% taken by the ten largest. Germline assignment: CDR1 MGHRA and CDR2 YSYEKL. V was cut by 0 bases and J by 0 bases, with 6 bases left in between. The CDR3 is 15 amino acids. The source is a woman aged 60-75 years with acute or convalescent COVID-19. Sequencing used peripheral blood. This chain joins TRBV4-1 and TRBJ2-4; D gene ambiguous. CDR3 DNA: TGCGCCAGCAGCCAAGATCCTACAGCCAAAAACATTCAGTACTTC. It specifies CASSQDPTAKNIQYF.